This T cell receptor (beta chain) was observed in a study of cytomegalovirus exposure and HLA in healthy donors. Study results and caveats: Serostatus for CMV was the only available immune exposure information. In a later analysis, donors in an Asian-associated ancestry cluster reportedly had fewer N-insertions in productive TCRs than the cohort mean.

Deletions cut 3 bases from V and 5 bases from J, with 11 bases between. This CDR3 contains 14 residues. Germline V lookup: CDR1 KGHSH, CDR2 LQKENI. PCR used 60 Vbeta primers and 13 Jbeta primers. The data were produced by immunoSEQ multiplex PCR, yet TCRdb's version contains in-frame clones alone and is incomplete. Recorded for this sample: approximately 150,000 clones. As regards this clone: Its matching antigen is unknown.

The chain employs TRBV18 and TRBJ2-1, with a weak D call TRBD1 (6 bases). This receptor was obtained from a woman aged 40 to 49 in good health and CMV-seronegative. Sequenced material: PBMCs. CDR3 amino acids: CASSPKRTDNEQFF. CDR3 coding DNA: TGTGCCAGCTCACCTAAACGGACAGACAATGAGCAGTTCTTC.